Listed below are T cell receptor beta chains from one sample, sequenced in a study of type 1 regulatory T cells. From the reads, TCRdb called clonotypes with MiXCR, one entry per CDR3 protein. The repertoire consists of about 68,000 distinct CDR3 sequences, with about 69% occurring once and the leading ten covering 7.6%. Their target antigens are unknown. Sequencing was performed on cultured T cells, either the whole culture or a sorted T cell fraction (not recorded which). These receptors came from a human donor in good health. The CDR3 runs from the conserved cysteine through the conserved F or W. Each record gives: J gene, V gene, CDR3 length, clone size, D gene, CDR3 protein, CDR3 DNA. D genes are given only for firm matches. Size tells how often a clone was seen (once, few, many) or the class of an expanded clone, and some rows leave it out.

j_call: TRBJ2-1; v_call: TRBV4-2; cdr3_length: 16; clone_size: -; d_call: TRBD2; cdr3_aa: CASSLTTPRGENEQFF; cdr3_nt: TGTGCCAGCAGCCTCACAACGCCGCGGGGGGAAAATGAGCAGTTCTTC
j_call: TRBJ2-1; v_call: TRBV7-9; cdr3_length: 19; clone_size: few; d_call: TRBD1; cdr3_aa: CASRSPDRGPLSSYNEQFF; cdr3_nt: TGTGCCAGTAGATCCCCGGACAGGGGGCCTTTGAGCTCCTACAATGAGCAGTTCTTC
j_call: TRBJ2-1; v_call: TRBV20-1; cdr3_length: 15; clone_size: -; d_call: -; cdr3_aa: CSANRPGANYNEQFF; cdr3_nt: TGCAGTGCCAATCGTCCCGGGGCTAACTACAATGAGCAGTTCTTC
j_call: TRBJ1-2; v_call: TRBV3-2; cdr3_length: 16; clone_size: -; d_call: -; cdr3_aa: CASSQLSSPEHYGYTF; cdr3_nt: TGTGCCAGCAGCCAGCTCTCGAGCCCCGAGCATTATGGCTACACCTTC
j_call: TRBJ2-7; v_call: TRBV6-5; cdr3_length: 15; clone_size: few; d_call: TRBD1; cdr3_aa: CASRDGTASSYEQYF; cdr3_nt: TGTGCCAGCAGAGACGGGACAGCCAGCTCCTACGAGCAGTACTTC
j_call: TRBJ2-6; v_call: TRBV20-1; cdr3_length: 15; clone_size: -; d_call: -; cdr3_aa: CSASLAFSGANVLTF; cdr3_nt: TGCAGTGCTAGCCTAGCCTTCTCTGGGGCCAACGTCCTGACTTTC
j_call: TRBJ2-7; v_call: TRBV12-3/TRBV12-4; cdr3_length: 15; clone_size: -; d_call: -; cdr3_aa: CASSFQAGSSYEQYF; cdr3_nt: TGTGCCAGCAGTTTTCAGGCGGGGAGCTCCTACGAGCAGTACTTC
j_call: TRBJ2-1; v_call: TRBV6-4; cdr3_length: 14; clone_size: -; d_call: -; cdr3_aa: CASSDFTSGGEQFF; cdr3_nt: TGTGCCAGCAGTGACTTTACCTCCGGCGGGGAGCAGTTCTTC
j_call: TRBJ2-1; v_call: TRBV7-3; cdr3_length: 14; clone_size: -; d_call: -; cdr3_aa: CASSPIGRNNEQFF; cdr3_nt: TGTGCCAGCAGCCCTATAGGCCGAAACAATGAGCAGTTCTTC
j_call: TRBJ2-5; v_call: TRBV25-1; cdr3_length: 12; clone_size: -; d_call: -; cdr3_aa: CASSVSRETQYF; cdr3_nt: TGTGCCAGCAGTGTCTCGCGAGAGACCCAGTACTTC
j_call: TRBJ2-5; v_call: TRBV12-3/TRBV12-4; cdr3_length: 13; clone_size: few; d_call: -; cdr3_aa: CASSRLVEETQYF; cdr3_nt: TGTGCCAGCAGCCGGCTTGTAGAGGAGACCCAGTACTTC
j_call: TRBJ2-1; v_call: TRBV7-2; cdr3_length: 12; clone_size: -; d_call: -; cdr3_aa: CASSHEGGEQFF; cdr3_nt: TGTGCCAGCAGCCATGAAGGGGGGGAGCAGTTCTTC
j_call: TRBJ2-3; v_call: TRBV20-1; cdr3_length: 11; clone_size: medium-sized; d_call: -; cdr3_aa: CSARTVDTQYF; cdr3_nt: TGCAGTGCTAGAACGGTGGATACGCAGTATTTT
j_call: TRBJ2-5; v_call: TRBV28; cdr3_length: 15; clone_size: -; d_call: TRBD2; cdr3_aa: CASSAPWREGETQYF; cdr3_nt: TGTGCCAGCAGTGCCCCTTGGCGGGAGGGAGAGACCCAGTACTTC
j_call: TRBJ2-7; v_call: TRBV7-2; cdr3_length: 14; clone_size: -; d_call: TRBD1; cdr3_aa: CASSSLDRAHEQYF; cdr3_nt: TGTGCCAGCAGCTCCCTAGACAGGGCCCACGAGCAGTACTTC
j_call: TRBJ2-2; v_call: TRBV5-1; cdr3_length: 18; clone_size: -; d_call: TRBD2; cdr3_aa: CASSLASGRAANTGELFF; cdr3_nt: TGCGCCAGCAGCTTGGCCAGCGGGAGGGCGGCGAACACCGGGGAGCTGTTTTTT
j_call: TRBJ1-3; v_call: TRBV14; cdr3_length: 14; clone_size: few; d_call: -; cdr3_aa: CASSLTLAGNTIYF; cdr3_nt: TGTGCCAGCAGCCTGACCTTGGCAGGAAACACCATATATTTT
j_call: TRBJ2-5; v_call: TRBV6-1; cdr3_length: 18; clone_size: -; d_call: TRBD2; cdr3_aa: CASSGSGRASGFQETQYF; cdr3_nt: TGTGCCAGCAGTGGGTCGGGCAGGGCTAGCGGATTTCAAGAGACCCAGTACTTC
j_call: TRBJ2-2; v_call: TRBV14; cdr3_length: 16; clone_size: -; d_call: TRBD1; cdr3_aa: CASSTPGQTNTGELFF; cdr3_nt: TGTGCCAGCAGCACTCCGGGACAGACGAACACCGGGGAGCTGTTTTTT
j_call: TRBJ2-3; v_call: TRBV20-1; cdr3_length: 15; clone_size: once; d_call: -; cdr3_aa: CSARDSGVVTDTQYF; cdr3_nt: TGCAGTGCTAGAGATTCGGGAGTAGTCACAGATACGCAGTATTTT
j_call: TRBJ2-7; v_call: TRBV28; cdr3_length: 13; clone_size: -; d_call: -; cdr3_aa: CASRGEQTYEQYF; cdr3_nt: TGTGCCAGCAGGGGGGAACAGACCTACGAGCAGTACTTC
j_call: TRBJ2-7; v_call: TRBV7-2; cdr3_length: 13; clone_size: -; d_call: -; cdr3_aa: CASSSGVMGEQYF; cdr3_nt: TGTGCCAGCAGCTCCGGAGTTATGGGAGAGCAGTACTTC
j_call: TRBJ2-1; v_call: TRBV7-9; cdr3_length: 15; clone_size: -; d_call: TRBD2; cdr3_aa: CASSLAGRLANEQFF; cdr3_nt: TGTGCCAGCAGCTTAGCTGGGAGACTAGCAAATGAGCAGTTCTTC
j_call: TRBJ1-5; v_call: TRBV15; cdr3_length: 15; clone_size: few; d_call: -; cdr3_aa: CATSRGSAENQPQHF; cdr3_nt: TGTGCCACCAGCAGAGGGTCGGCAGAGAATCAGCCCCAGCATTTT
j_call: TRBJ2-2; v_call: TRBV6-5; cdr3_length: 14; clone_size: -; d_call: -; cdr3_aa: CASSYLGGTGELFF; cdr3_nt: TGTGCCAGCAGTTACTTGGGTGGTACCGGGGAGCTGTTTTTT
j_call: TRBJ2-2; v_call: TRBV9; cdr3_length: 15; clone_size: -; d_call: -; cdr3_aa: CASSDSPTNTGELFF; cdr3_nt: TGTGCCAGCAGTGACAGTCCTACGAACACCGGGGAGCTGTTTTTT
j_call: TRBJ1-3; v_call: TRBV5-4; cdr3_length: 12; clone_size: -; d_call: -; cdr3_aa: CASSLDGNTIYF; cdr3_nt: TGTGCCAGCAGCTTGGATGGAAACACCATATATTTT
j_call: TRBJ2-3; v_call: TRBV10-1; cdr3_length: 14; clone_size: few; d_call: TRBD2; cdr3_aa: CASTEAGVTDTQYF; cdr3_nt: TGCGCCAGCACGGAGGCGGGGGTCACAGATACGCAGTATTTT
j_call: TRBJ1-1; v_call: TRBV3-1; cdr3_length: 16; clone_size: few; d_call: -; cdr3_aa: CASSQGLQGSFAEAFF; cdr3_nt: TGTGCCAGCAGCCAGGGGCTACAGGGTTCCTTCGCTGAAGCTTTCTTT
j_call: TRBJ2-2; v_call: TRBV4-3; cdr3_length: 18; clone_size: few; d_call: -; cdr3_aa: CASSSTIAGRSNTGELFF; cdr3_nt: TGCGCCAGCAGCTCGACTATTGCGGGCAGATCAAACACCGGGGAGCTGTTTTTT
j_call: TRBJ2-1; v_call: TRBV27; cdr3_length: 19; clone_size: -; d_call: TRBD1; cdr3_aa: CASSPSRTGGTSSYNEQFF; cdr3_nt: TGTGCCAGCAGTCCTTCACGGACAGGGGGTACCTCCTCCTACAATGAGCAGTTCTTC
j_call: TRBJ2-2; v_call: TRBV5-1; cdr3_length: 16; clone_size: -; d_call: -; cdr3_aa: CASSLGQAMNTGELFF; cdr3_nt: TGCGCCAGCAGCTTGGGACAGGCCATGAACACCGGGGAGCTGTTTTTT
j_call: TRBJ1-5; v_call: TRBV4-3; cdr3_length: 16; clone_size: few; d_call: -; cdr3_aa: CASSQDLDKGNQPQHF; cdr3_nt: TGCGCCAGCAGCCAAGATCTGGATAAAGGCAATCAGCCCCAGCATTTT
j_call: TRBJ2-7; v_call: TRBV29-1; cdr3_length: 14; clone_size: few; d_call: TRBD2; cdr3_aa: CSVADSGSGDEQYF; cdr3_nt: TGCAGCGTCGCAGATAGCGGGAGTGGGGACGAGCAGTACTTC
j_call: TRBJ2-5; v_call: TRBV7-2; cdr3_length: 15; clone_size: -; d_call: -; cdr3_aa: CASSLYFGGGETQYF; cdr3_nt: TGTGCCAGCAGCTTATATTTCGGAGGAGGGGAGACCCAGTACTTC
j_call: TRBJ2-2; v_call: TRBV6-1; cdr3_length: 15; clone_size: once; d_call: -; cdr3_aa: CASRSQGINTGELFF; cdr3_nt: TGTGCCAGCAGATCGCAGGGAATTAACACCGGGGAGCTGTTTTTT
j_call: TRBJ2-7; v_call: TRBV11-1; cdr3_length: 15; clone_size: -; d_call: -; cdr3_aa: CASSLEGTEAYEQYF; cdr3_nt: TGTGCCAGCAGCTTAGAAGGGACTGAGGCCTACGAGCAGTACTTC
j_call: TRBJ1-1; v_call: TRBV30; cdr3_length: 10; clone_size: once; d_call: -; cdr3_aa: CAWNREMAFF; cdr3_nt: TGTGCCTGGAACCGGGAAATGGCTTTCTTT
j_call: TRBJ2-7; v_call: TRBV4-2; cdr3_length: 17; clone_size: -; d_call: TRBD2; cdr3_aa: CASSQELAGGRTYEQYF; cdr3_nt: TGTGCCAGCAGCCAAGAACTAGCGGGAGGGCGGACCTACGAGCAGTACTTC
j_call: TRBJ2-5; v_call: TRBV5-1; cdr3_length: 15; clone_size: once; d_call: TRBD1; cdr3_aa: CASRVRDRASETQYF; cdr3_nt: TGCGCCAGCAGGGTTCGGGACAGGGCTTCAGAGACCCAGTACTTC
j_call: TRBJ2-1; v_call: TRBV16; cdr3_length: 14; clone_size: few; d_call: -; cdr3_aa: CASSQSWGNNEQFF; cdr3_nt: TGTGCCAGCAGCCAATCATGGGGGAACAATGAGCAGTTCTTC
j_call: TRBJ1-4; v_call: TRBV6-1; cdr3_length: 16; clone_size: -; d_call: -; cdr3_aa: CASSELSGRTNEKLFF; cdr3_nt: TGTGCCAGCAGTGAATTATCGGGGCGCACTAATGAAAAACTGTTTTTT
j_call: TRBJ1-2; v_call: TRBV5-1; cdr3_length: 15; clone_size: -; d_call: TRBD1; cdr3_aa: CASSLTTGGRYGYTF; cdr3_nt: TGCGCCAGCAGCTTGACAACAGGGGGTCGCTATGGCTACACCTTC
j_call: TRBJ2-3; v_call: TRBV5-1; cdr3_length: 12; clone_size: -; d_call: TRBD1; cdr3_aa: CASSGQGDTQYF; cdr3_nt: TGCGCCAGCAGCGGACAGGGAGATACGCAGTATTTT
j_call: TRBJ2-2; v_call: TRBV7-2; cdr3_length: 13; clone_size: -; d_call: -; cdr3_aa: CASSFSSAGELFF; cdr3_nt: TGTGCCAGCAGCTTCTCTTCCGCCGGGGAGCTGTTTTTT
j_call: TRBJ2-2; v_call: TRBV6-2/TRBV6-3; cdr3_length: 14; clone_size: -; d_call: -; cdr3_aa: CASSYSSVSGELFF; cdr3_nt: TGTGCCAGCAGTTACTCGTCGGTTTCCGGGGAGCTGTTTTTT
j_call: TRBJ1-1; v_call: TRBV5-1; cdr3_length: 18; clone_size: -; d_call: -; cdr3_aa: CASSLGARAGDMNTEAFF; cdr3_nt: TGCGCCAGCAGCTTGGGGGCAAGGGCGGGCGACATGAACACTGAAGCTTTCTTT
j_call: TRBJ1-5; v_call: TRBV4-1; cdr3_length: 18; clone_size: -; d_call: TRBD1; cdr3_aa: CASSQDHWTGGGNQPQHF; cdr3_nt: TGCGCCAGCAGCCAAGACCATTGGACAGGGGGCGGCAATCAGCCCCAGCATTTT
j_call: TRBJ2-7; v_call: TRBV6-2/TRBV6-3; cdr3_length: 12; clone_size: -; d_call: -; cdr3_aa: CASSRDHYEQYF; cdr3_nt: TGTGCCAGCAGCCGGGACCACTACGAGCAGTACTTC